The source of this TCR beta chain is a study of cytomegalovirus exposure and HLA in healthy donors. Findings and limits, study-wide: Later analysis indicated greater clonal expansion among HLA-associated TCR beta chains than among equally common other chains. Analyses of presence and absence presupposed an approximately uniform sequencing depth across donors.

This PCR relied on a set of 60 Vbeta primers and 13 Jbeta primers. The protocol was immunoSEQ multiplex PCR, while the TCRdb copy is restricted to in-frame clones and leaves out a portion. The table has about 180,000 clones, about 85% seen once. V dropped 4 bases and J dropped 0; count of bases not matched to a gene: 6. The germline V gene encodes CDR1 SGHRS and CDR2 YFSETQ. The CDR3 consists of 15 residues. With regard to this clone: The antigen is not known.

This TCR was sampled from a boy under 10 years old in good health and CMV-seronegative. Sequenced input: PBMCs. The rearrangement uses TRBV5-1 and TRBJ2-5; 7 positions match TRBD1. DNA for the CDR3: TGCGCCAGCAGCGTAGTCAGGGGGAACCAAGAGACCCAGTACTTC. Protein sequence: CASSVVRGNQETQYF.